The source of this T cell receptor beta chain is a study of post-analysis software for immune sequencing data. Unique molecular identifiers had been added to the TCR beta cDNA libraries. TCRdb re-called the PCR reads through MiXCR, storing one row per CDR3 protein. Here the sample spans 450,000 or so distinct CDR3 sequences, nearly 45% being singletons. Study outcomes and limitations: Among 5 or 6 TRBV segments more frequent in patients than controls were TRBV5-6, TRBV5-1 and TRBV20-1. Versus controls, multiple sclerosis patients showed significantly lower diversity (normalized Chao1).

Comments on this clonotype: Its matching antigen is unknown.

Germline V CDR1 and CDR2: SGHDT, YYEEEE. The CDR3 is 19 amino acids. After removal of 4 bases from V and 5 bases from J, the junction contained 22 bases not matched to a gene. The clonotype originates from a girl between 5 and 17 years old with multiple sclerosis. Sequenced input: blood. V gene TRBV5-6 combines with J gene TRBJ2-5; 8 bases are shared with TRBD2. DNA of the CDR3: TGTGCCAGCAGCCCCCCGGGTAGCGGGAAGGTTCTACGGTGGGAGACCCAGTACTTC. Protein sequence: CASSPPGSGKVLRWETQYF. The variable domain in full, completed from reference TRBV5-6 and TRBJ2-5, reads DAGVTQSPTHLIKTRGQQVTLRCSPKSGHDTVSWYQQALGQGPQFIFQYYEEEERQRGNFPDRFSGHQFPNYSSELNVNALLLGDSALYLCASSPPGSGKVLRWETQYFGPGTRLLVL.